Sequencing of this T cell receptor (beta chain) was carried out in a study of OX40 agonist ivuxolimab in advanced cancers. On the study more broadly: The treatment was a fully human IgG2 OX40 agonist, ivuxolimab.

Overall study results and limits: Dosing at 0.1 to 3.0 mg/kg was accompanied by clonal expansion of CD4+ and CD8+ blood T cells by week 6. In the 0.1-3.0 mg/kg groups, partial responders showed among the lowest expansion.

Some clones are missing from TCRdb's copy, which holds only in-frame ones; the method was immunoSEQ multiplex PCR. The table includes about 18,000 clones, 65% to 90% detected once. About this clone: Its specificity is unknown.

Trimming removed 0 bases from V and 8 bases from J, with 14 bases in between. This CDR3 is built from 15 residues. The germline V gene has CDR1 LGHNA and CDR2 YSLEER. Autoimmune disease history or systemic immunosuppression excluded patients. This rearrangement joins TRBV4-3 to TRBJ2-4, with a possible D match to TRBD2 (6 bases). The TCR originated in an adult with an advanced solid tumor such as melanoma, head and neck, liver or kidney cancer. The sequences come from CD4+ or CD8+ T cells sorted from blood, collected in a trial of the OX40 agonist ivuxolimab. The CDR3 sequence: CASSQDSWRRDIQYF. CDR3 nucleotide sequence: TGCGCCAGCAGCCAAGATTCGTGGCGGAGGGACATTCAGTACTTC.